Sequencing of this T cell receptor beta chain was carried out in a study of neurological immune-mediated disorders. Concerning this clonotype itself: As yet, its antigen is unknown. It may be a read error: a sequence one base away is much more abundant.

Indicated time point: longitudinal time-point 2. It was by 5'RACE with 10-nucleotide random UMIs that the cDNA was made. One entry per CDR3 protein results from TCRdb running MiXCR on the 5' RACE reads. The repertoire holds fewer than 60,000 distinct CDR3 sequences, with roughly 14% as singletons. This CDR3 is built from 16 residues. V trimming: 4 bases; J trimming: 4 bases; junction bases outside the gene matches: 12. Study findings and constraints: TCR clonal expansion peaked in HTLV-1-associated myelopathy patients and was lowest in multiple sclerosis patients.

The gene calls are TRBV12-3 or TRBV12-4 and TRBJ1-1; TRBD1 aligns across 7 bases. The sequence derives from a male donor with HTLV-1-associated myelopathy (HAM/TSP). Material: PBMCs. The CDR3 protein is CASSSVGQGVRTEAFF. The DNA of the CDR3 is TGTGCCAGCAGTTCAGTAGGGCAGGGGGTTCGCACTGAAGCTTTCTTT.